The 5 T cell receptor beta chains in this list originate from one sample, sequenced in a study of neoadjuvant anti-PD-1 for oral cavity cancer. Time point meaning: after neoadjuvant nivolumab, at surgical resection. Sequencing used immunoSEQ multiplex PCR; TCRdb keeps in-frame clones, though not all of them. Among over 11,000 clones listed, about three quarters were seen once. This specimen was PBMCs, taken after nivolumab (anti-PD-1) treatment. The receptor source for this set is a person between 40 and 85 years old with oral cavity squamous cell carcinoma.

This clone was picked up a small number of times. V is TRBV11-2 and J is TRBJ2-7; TRBD1 matches at 8 bases. The CDR3 covers 13 residues. The ends lost 5 bases at V and 7 bases at J; junction bases unmatched: 7. The V gene's germline CDR1 is SGHAT and CDR2 FQNNGV. CDR3 coding DNA: TGTGCCAGCAGCACTGGGGACAGGCAAGAGCAGTACTTC. It specifies CASSTGDRQEQYF.

This clone was recorded a few times. The chain couples TRBV30 to TRBJ1-1; TRBD1 matches at 8 bases. CDR1 GTSNPN and CDR2 SVGIG come from the germline V gene (reference sequence). V dropped 1 base and J dropped 6; count of bases not matched to a gene: 1. The CDR3 contains 12 residues. For the CDR3, the DNA is TGTGCCTGGAGTGGGGGACAGGCTGAAGCTTTCTTT. Its protein is CAWSGGQAEAFF.

The rearrangement joins TRBV11-2 to TRBJ2-2, with D perhaps matching TRBD1 or TRBD2 (5 bases each). V was trimmed by 0 bases and J by 5 bases, leaving 19 bases between them. The germline CDR1 and CDR2 sequences are SGHAT and FQNNGV. This CDR3 region has 18 residues. The CDR3 reads CASSLDLGWGPDTGELFF. The CDR3 nucleotides are TGTGCCAGCAGCTTAGATCTGGGGTGGGGACCGGATACCGGGGAGCTGTTTTTT.

This clone was detected a few times. This chain connects TRBV12-5 to TRBJ2-2; D perhaps matches TRBD2 (5 bases). Germline loops: CDR1 LGHNT, CDR2 FRNRAP. This CDR3 region has 16 residues. V was trimmed by 6 bases and J by 0 bases, leaving 14 bases between them. The CDR3 nucleotides read TGTGCTAGTGGCCGAGGGTCCGACGCGAACACCGGGGAGCTGTTTTTT. This sequence encodes CASGRGSDANTGELFF.

V gene TRBV5-1 combines with J gene TRBJ2-7; 7 nucleotides match TRBD1. The germline CDR1 and CDR2 sequences are SGHRS and YFSETQ. CDR3 length: 13 residues. The V gene end was trimmed by 3 bases and the J gene end by 5 bases; junction bases not matched to a gene: 5. In DNA, the CDR3 is TGCGCCAGCAGCTGGGGACAGAAAGACGAGCAGTACTTC. Translating gives CASSWGQKDEQYF.